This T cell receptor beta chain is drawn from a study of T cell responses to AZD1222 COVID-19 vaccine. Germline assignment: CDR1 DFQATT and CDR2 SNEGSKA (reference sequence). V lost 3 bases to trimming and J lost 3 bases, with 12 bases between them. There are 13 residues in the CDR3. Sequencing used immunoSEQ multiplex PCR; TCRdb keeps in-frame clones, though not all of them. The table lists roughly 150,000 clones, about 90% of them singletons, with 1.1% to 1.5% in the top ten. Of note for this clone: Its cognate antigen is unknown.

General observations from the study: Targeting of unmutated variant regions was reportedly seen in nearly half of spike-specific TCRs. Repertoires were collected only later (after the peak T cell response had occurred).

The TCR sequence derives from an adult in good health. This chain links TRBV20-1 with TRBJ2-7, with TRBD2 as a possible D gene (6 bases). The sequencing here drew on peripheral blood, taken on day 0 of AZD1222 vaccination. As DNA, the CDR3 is TGCAGTGCTAGTACGGAGGGGATCTACGAGCAGTACTTC. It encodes CSASTEGIYEQYF.